This is a list of T cell receptor beta chains from one sample in a study of T cell responses to AZD1222 COVID-19 vaccine. Libraries were prepared by immunoSEQ multiplex PCR; TCRdb keeps only in-frame clonotypes and omits some of them. Of tens of thousands of clones detected, about nine tenths appear once; the ten largest clones hold roughly 6.3%. Here the sequenced sample was peripheral blood, taken 28 days after the second dose of the MenACWY control vaccine. The receptors were gathered from an adult who received the MenACWY meningococcal vaccine as a control. Both conserved end residues are part of each CDR3. Fields, in order: D gene, J gene, clone size, V gene, CDR3 protein, CDR3 DNA. A D gene is named only where the DNA matches it firmly. Rows may omit the clone size; those that give it use once, few, many or a size class.

TRBD2 | TRBJ2-1 | NA | TRBV5-1 | CASSSSGTSYNEQFF | TGCGCCAGCAGCTCTAGCGGTACCTCCTACAATGAGCAGTTCTTC
TRBD2 | TRBJ2-1 | NA | TRBV5-1 | CASSLALAGAASYNEQFF | TGCGCCAGCAGCTTGGCCCTAGCGGGAGCCGCCTCCTACAATGAGCAGTTCTTC
NA | TRBJ2-5 | NA | TRBV4-1 | CASSQVGVYRGSKETQYF | TGCGCCAGCAGCCAAGTTGGGGTGTATCGAGGGTCCAAAGAGACCCAGTACTTC
NA | TRBJ1-2 | NA | TRBV19 | CASRLGPKGGYTF | TGTGCCAGTAGGCTGGGACCCAAGGGGGGCTACACCTTC
NA | TRBJ1-3 | NA | TRBV30 | CAWEPASGNTIYF | TGTGCCTGGGAGCCCGCCTCTGGAAACACCATATATTTT
TRBD2 | TRBJ2-5 | NA | TRBV28 | CASSFTSGSKETQYF | TGTGCCAGCAGTTTTACTAGCGGGAGTAAAGAGACCCAGTACTTC
NA | TRBJ1-5 | NA | TRBV28 | CASSLSPQPQHF | TGTGCCAGCAGTTTATCCCCTCAGCCCCAGCATTTT
TRBD1 | TRBJ1-5 | NA | TRBV7-8 | CASSPTGNQPQHF | TGTGCCAGCAGCCCGACAGGGAATCAGCCCCAGCATTTT
NA | TRBJ2-5 | NA | TRBV14 | CASSQGRVETQYF | TGTGCCAGCAGCCAAGGCAGGGTAGAGACCCAGTACTTC
NA | TRBJ1-3 | NA | TRBV5-4 | CASSFGVSGNTIYF | TGTGCCAGCAGCTTTGGGGTCTCTGGAAACACCATATATTTT
NA | TRBJ1-2 | once | TRBV7-2 | CASSLRESYGYTF | TGTGCCAGCAGCTTAAGAGAGTCCTATGGCTACACCTTC
NA | TRBJ1-5 | once | TRBV28 | CASSLYPDRNNQPQHF | TGTGCCAGCAGTTTATACCCTGACAGGAACAATCAGCCCCAGCATTTT
NA | TRBJ1-1 | NA | TRBV5-6 | CASSYHPGTEAFF | TGTGCCAGCAGCTACCACCCCGGGACAGAAGCTTTCTTT
NA | TRBJ1-1 | NA | TRBV4-1 | CASSQEGDGKGMNTEAFF | TGCGCCAGCAGCCAAGAGGGGGACGGCAAGGGTATGAACACTGAAGCTTTCTTT
NA | TRBJ1-2 | NA | TRBV28 | CASRKTGQSTYGYTF | TGTGCCAGCAGAAAAACTGGACAGAGTACCTATGGCTACACCTTC
NA | TRBJ1-3 | NA | TRBV5-1 | CASSATIQGSGNTIYF | TGCGCCAGCAGCGCCACAATTCAGGGGTCTGGAAACACCATATATTTT
NA | TRBJ1-2 | NA | TRBV4-1 | CASSQGEQGRGYTF | TGCGCCAGCAGCCAAGGGGAACAGGGCCGTGGCTACACCTTC
NA | TRBJ2-5 | NA | TRBV9 | CASSVSEYTKGFGGIGSETQYF | TGTGCCAGCAGCGTAAGCGAATACACTAAGGGCTTTGGCGGGATAGGTTCAGAGACCCAGTACTTC
TRBD1 | TRBJ2-7 | NA | TRBV5-1 | CASSSGTGSYEQYF | TGCGCCAGCAGCTCGGGGACAGGGAGCTACGAGCAGTACTTC
NA | TRBJ2-3 | NA | TRBV14 | CASSESLGAGTDTQYF | TGTGCCAGCAGCGAAAGCTTAGGGGCGGGAACAGATACGCAGTATTTT
NA | TRBJ2-7 | NA | TRBV6-5 | CASLFGTTPEQYF | TGTGCCAGTCTATTCGGGACAACTCCCGAGCAGTACTTC
TRBD1 | TRBJ1-1 | once | TRBV7-9 | CASSLAGTAAFF | TGTGCCAGCAGCTTAGCAGGGACAGCAGCTTTCTTT
NA | TRBJ2-1 | NA | TRBV15 | CATSRSRGGDNEQFF | TGTGCCACCAGCAGATCGAGGGGGGGCGATAATGAGCAGTTCTTC
TRBD1 | TRBJ2-2 | few | TRBV29-1 | CSVEGQGASGELFF | TGCAGCGTGGAGGGCCAGGGGGCGTCCGGGGAGCTGTTTTTT
TRBD2 | TRBJ2-7 | NA | TRBV19 | CASSRGTSWWDEQYF | TGTGCCAGTAGTAGGGGGACTAGCTGGTGGGACGAGCAGTACTTC
TRBD1 | TRBJ1-1 | NA | TRBV2 | CASRGQGADDTEAFF | TGTGCCAGCAGAGGACAGGGGGCGGACGACACTGAAGCTTTCTTT